What follows are 8 T cell receptor beta chains derived from one specimen sequenced in a study of blood T cell repertoires in COVID-19. The repertoire was sequenced with immunoSEQ multiplex PCR; TCRdb's copy has only in-frame clones and lacks some. Among 200,000 to 300,000 clones listed, roughly four fifths were seen once. The sample was PBMCs or T cells enriched from blood (not recorded which). The receptors were gathered from a woman between 40 and 50 years old who had been exposed to COVID-19.

V usage is TRBV12-3 or TRBV12-4 and J usage is TRBJ1-2, with a tentative D call TRBD1 (6 bases). This CDR3 comprises 13 residues. With 5 bases removed from V and 8 bases from J, the gap between germline ends came to 15 bases. The CDR3 spells CASSTGPAYGYTF. The CDR3 DNA is TGTGCCAGCAGTACAGGGCCAGCTTACGGCTACACCTTC.

This clone turned up a few times. The identical CDR3 is also encoded by other nucleotide sequences in the sample. This chain joins TRBV4-3 and TRBJ1-2; TRBD1 aligns across 8 bases. V shed 3 bases, J shed 5 bases, and the junction held 5 bases outside the gene matches. CDR3 size: 14 residues. Germline CDR1 is LGHNA and CDR2 is YSLEER. CDR3 coding DNA: TGCGCCAGCAGCCACGGACAGGGAGATTATGGCTACACCTTC. Encoded protein: CASSHGQGDYGYTF.

Only a few counts were recorded for this clone. The V gene is TRBV5-4, the J gene TRBJ2-5; TRBD2 aligns across 13 bases. J gave up 2 bases and V 3 bases, and 4 bases lay outside the gene matches. From germline, CDR1 is SGHNT and CDR2 YYREEE (reference sequence). The CDR3 consists of 16 residues. The CDR3 DNA follows: TGTGCCAGCAGCTCAGGGACTAGCGGGGCACAAGAGACCCAGTACTTC. It translates to CASSSGTSGAQETQYF.

The rearrangement joins TRBV19 to TRBJ1-4; 9 positions match TRBD1. The trim removed 6 bases at V and 7 bases at J, leaving 12 bases unmatched. The germline CDR1 and CDR2 sequences are LNHDA and SQIVND (reference sequence). This CDR3 is built from 16 residues. This CDR3 is CASRSGTGRRIEKLFF. CDR3 sequence (DNA): TGTGCCAGTAGATCCGGGACAGGGAGAAGGATTGAAAAACTGTTTTTT.

The chain recombines TRBV28 with TRBJ2-2, with TRBD1 as a possible D gene (5 bases). V lost 3 bases, J lost 6 bases, and 14 bases lay in between. Germline lookup yields CDR1 MDHEN and CDR2 SYDVKM. The CDR3 covers 15 residues. CDR3 DNA: TGTGCCAGCAGTTTGCAGACAGTAGGTTCCGGGGAGCTGTTTTTT. The encoded protein is CASSLQTVGSGELFF.

The rearrangement joins TRBV7-9 to TRBJ1-6, with D perhaps matching TRBD1 (6 bases). This CDR3 has 17 amino acids. The germline V gene has CDR1 SEHNR and CDR2 FQNEAQ (reference sequence). V lost 4 bases and J 1 base, leaving 14 bases between the germline ends. CDR3 amino acids: CASSSTYRASYNSPLHF. The CDR3 DNA sequence: TGTGCCAGCAGCTCGACTTACAGGGCTTCCTATAATTCACCCCTCCACTTT.

The gene calls are TRBV7-9 and TRBJ2-7; no reliable D call. Trimming stripped 3 bases from V and 4 bases from J, with 10 bases between. Germline V gives CDR1 SEHNR, CDR2 FQNEAQ (reference sequence). The CDR3 contains 13 residues. CDR3 in amino acids: CASSLPATYEQYF. In DNA, the CDR3 is TGTGCCAGCAGCTTGCCCGCGACTTACGAGCAGTACTTC. The complete variable domain, with remaining parts taken from reference TRBV7-9 and TRBJ2-7, reads DTGVSQNPRHKITKRGQNVTFRCDPISEHNRLYWYRQTLGQGPEFLTYFQNEAQLEKSRLLSDRFSAERPKGSFSTLEIQRTEQGDSAMYLCASSLPATYEQYFGPGTRLTVT.

The chain recombines TRBV27 with TRBJ2-3; weak D call: TRBD2 (6 bases). The CDR3 is 18 residues long. V was clipped by 4 bases and J by 0 bases, with 20 bases between them. Germline assignment: CDR1 MNHEY and CDR2 SMNVEV (reference sequence). The CDR3 loop is CASSWVRRGYTSTDTQYF. The CDR3 DNA is TGTGCCAGCAGTTGGGTTCGGCGGGGCTATACTAGCACAGATACGCAGTATTTT.